The 10 T cell receptor beta chains listed next were all sequenced from one sample in a study of blood T cell repertoires in COVID-19. Method: immunoSEQ multiplex PCR; TCRdb's copy keeps in-frame clones and lacks some. Seen here are roughly 170,000 clones, 70% to 90% observed once, and the top ten hold around 20%. The sample comprised peripheral blood. The receptors were sampled from a man in his sixties or seventies with active or convalescent COVID-19.

This rearrangement joins TRBV5-1 to TRBJ2-1; 12 bases align to TRBD1. Unmatched junction bases numbered 4, after V lost 4 bases and J lost 2 bases. This CDR3 has 16 residues. Germline V gene lookup returns CDR1 SGHRS and CDR2 YFSETQ. The CDR3 loop is CASSAGTGGPYNEQFF. The CDR3 bases are TGCGCCAGCAGCGCCGGGACAGGGGGCCCCTACAATGAGCAGTTCTTC. The complete variable domain, with remaining parts taken from reference TRBV5-1 and TRBJ2-1, reads KAGVTQTPRYLIKTRGQQVTLSCSPISGHRSVSWYQQTPGQGLQFLFEYFSETQRNKGNFPGRFSGRQFSNSRSEMNVSTLELGDSALYLCASSAGTGGPYNEQFFGPGTRLTVL.

The chain couples TRBV7-2 to TRBJ2-7, with 10 positions matching TRBD2. V lost 5 bases to trimming and J lost 2 bases; unmatched junction nucleotides: 3. The CDR3 is 14 amino acids. Germline CDR1 SGHTA, CDR2 FQGNSA. This CDR3 reads CASSRTSGTYEQYF. The CDR3 nucleotides read TGTGCCAGCAGCCGGACTAGCGGTACCTACGAGCAGTACTTC.

The gene calls are TRBV18 and TRBJ2-7; perhaps TRBD1 as D (6 bases). V was cut by 3 bases and J by 1 base, with 13 bases left in between. Per germline, CDR1 KGHSH and CDR2 LQKENI. This CDR3 is built from 15 residues. In DNA form, the CDR3 reads TGTGCCAGCTCACCGAACAAAGGACAGTCCTACGAGCAGTACTTC. Its protein product is CASSPNKGQSYEQYF.

The V call is TRBV3-1 (or the pseudogene TRBV3-2), the J call TRBJ1-3; D is unresolved. V lost 1 base and J lost 0, with 7 bases in between. Germline CDR1 reads LGHDT; CDR2 reads YNNKEL (reference sequence). The length of the CDR3 is 15 residues. The CDR3 DNA sequence: TGTGCCAGCAGCCAAGTCTGGAGCTCTGGAAACACCATATATTTT. Encoded protein: CASSQVWSSGNTIYF.

The chain couples TRBV7-3 to TRBJ2-5; 7 nucleotides agree with TRBD1. CDR3 length: 14 amino acids. The V and J ends lost 2 bases and 3 bases, in that order; junction bases with no gene match: 3. CDR1 is SGHTA, CDR2 FQGTGA, per germline. This CDR3 reads CASSLAGTEETQYF. The CDR3 coding sequence is TGTGCCAGCAGCTTAGCCGGGACAGAAGAGACCCAGTACTTC.

The chain links TRBV28 to TRBJ1-6; 8 positions agree with TRBD1. The ends lost 3 bases at V and 10 bases at J; junction bases unmatched: 5. Germline V gene lookup returns CDR1 MDHEN and CDR2 SYDVKM. The CDR3 is 14 residues long. The CDR3 spells CASSFSGGDSPLHF. CDR3 sequence (DNA): TGTGCCAGCAGTTTTTCAGGGGGCGACTCACCCCTCCACTTT. The complete variable domain, with remaining parts taken from reference TRBV28 and TRBJ1-6, reads DVKVTQSSRYLVKRTGEKVFLECVQDMDHENMFWYRQDPGLGLRLIYFSYDVKMKEKGDIPEGYSVSREKKERFSLILESASTNQTSMYLCASSFSGGDSPLHFGNGTRLTVT.

The chain uses TRBV27 and TRBJ1-5; D gene ambiguous. The CDR3 length is 12 residues. Trimming pared 4 bases from V and 6 bases from J, leaving 7 bases between. Germline values: CDR1 MNHEY, CDR2 SMNVEV (reference sequence). CDR3: CASSSGGQPQHF. The CDR3 nucleotides read TGTGCCAGCAGTTCAGGAGGTCAGCCCCAGCATTTT.

The chain links TRBV28 to TRBJ2-7; 7 positions agree with TRBD1. Germline V gene lookup returns CDR1 MDHEN and CDR2 SYDVKM. This CDR3 spans 14 amino acids. With V trimmed by 7 bases and J by 3 bases, 9 bases remained unmatched. The CDR3 DNA reads TGTGCCAGCACCTTGGGTCGGGACAGCTACGAGCAGTACTTC. As protein: CASTLGRDSYEQYF.

This sequence joins TRBV9 and TRBJ2-2, with D possibly being TRBD2 (6 bases). The CDR3 covers 18 residues. CDR1 SGDLS and CDR2 YYNGEE come from the germline V gene. The V and J ends lost 0 bases and 0 bases respectively, with 15 bases between them. CDR3 loop: CASSVGAALAPNTGELFF. CDR3 in DNA: TGTGCCAGCAGCGTAGGGGCAGCCCTAGCGCCGAACACCGGGGAGCTGTTTTTT.

The V and J genes are TRBV30 and TRBJ1-4; 9 bases line up with TRBD1. J was trimmed by 8 bases and V by 2 bases; bases with no gene match: 9. This CDR3 comprises 15 residues. The germline V gene encodes CDR1 GTSNPN and CDR2 SVGIG (reference sequence). CDR3 sequence (DNA): TGTGCCTGGAGTTCCCAGGACAGGGGAGGCGAAAAACTGTTTTTT. Encoded protein: CAWSSQDRGGEKLFF.